The next 29 T cell receptor beta chains were all read from a single sample in a study of T cells in women clearing cervical HPV infection. Assay used: immunoSEQ multiplex PCR; TCRdb lists only in-frame clones, some missing. This table holds more than 20,000 clones. Sequenced input: blood buffy coat. Receptors originate from a woman aged 18 to 75 with a cervical HPV16 infection that either progressed to CIN3+ or cleared (not recorded which).

Note on this clone: The read terminates 3 residues before the CDR3 end, so the remaining end is supplied by the germline J gene. The chain carries TRBV19 and TRBJ2-6, with 8 bases that match TRBD1. The J segment lost 2 bases and the V segment lost 6 bases, leaving 6 bases of the junction unmatched. This CDR3 region has 16 residues. The germline CDR1 and CDR2 sequences are LNHDA and SQIVND (reference sequence). The sequenced CDR3 bases are TGTGCCAGTAGCCAATCACAGGGGGCTGGGGCCAACGTC. This encodes CASSQSQGAGANV. The entire CDR3 reads CASSQSQGAGANVLTF.

As concerns this clone: The CDR3 goes on 3 residues after the read ends, and that part is filled in from the germline J gene. The chain carries TRBV30 and TRBJ2-5, with D possibly TRBD2 on 7 matching bases. The V end was cut by 8 bases, the J end by 4 bases, with 20 bases between. The length of the CDR3 is 14 residues. The germline CDR1 and CDR2 sequences are GTSNPN and SVGIG (reference sequence). The CDR3 protein is CAASWRGQGETQYF. Incomplete CDR3 DNA: TGTGCCGCAAGCTGGCGGGGGCAGGGAGAGACC.

A note on this clone: The CDR3 end is not reached by the read, which stops 3 residues before it; the germline J gene fills it in. The V and J genes are TRBV11-3 and TRBJ2-4; TRBD2 is a possible D gene (6 bases). The CDR3 contains 14 residues. Germline V gene sequence: CDR1 SGHNT, CDR2 YENEEA. The part of the CDR3 DNA that was read is TGTGCCAGCAGTCAAGAGGCGGGGAGCGAGACT. It translates to CASSQEAGSET. Given in full, the CDR3 is CASSQEAGSETQYF.

As concerns this clone: Coverage ceases 3 residues before the CDR3 finishes, and the germline J gene fills in the end. The chain links TRBV20-1 to TRBJ2-7; unclear D gene. CDR1 DFQATT and CDR2 SNEGSKA come from the germline V gene (reference sequence). Deletions cut 0 bases from V and 5 bases from J, with 20 bases between. The CDR3 extends over 16 amino acids. The sequenced CDR3 bases are TGCAGTGCTAGAGACTCTTCGATTGCAAGCCGAGACGAG. Translation: CSARDSSIASRDE. The complete CDR3 protein is CSARDSSIASRDEQYF.

Notes on this clone: The observed sequence ends 3 residues before the CDR3 terminus, with the missing tail filled in from the germline J gene. The genes are TRBV6-1 and TRBJ1-2; TRBD1 matches 7 bases. The V gene's germline CDR1 is MNHNS and CDR2 SASEGT. The CDR3 consists of 15 residues. Unmatched junction bases numbered 8, after V lost 2 bases and J lost 5 bases. The chain's CDR3 is CASSEQIGTVYGYTF. CDR3 bases read: TGTGCCAGCAGTGAACAAATCGGGACAGTATATGGC.

With respect to this clone: The CDR3 is cut off 3 residues early in the read; its end comes from the germline J gene. The V and J genes are TRBV14 and TRBJ1-2; D is unclear. The CDR3 length is 16 residues. V was shortened by 0 bases and J by 7 bases, with 18 bases between the two germline ends. Per germline, CDR1 SGHDN and CDR2 FVKESK. The CDR3 DNA, read in part, is TGTGCCAGCAGCCAAGAAGTCACGGGAGAAACTAGTGGC. Its translation: CASSQEVTGETSG. In full, the CDR3 is CASSQEVTGETSGYTF.

Regarding this clone: The CDR3 extends 3 residues past the end of the read, so its final part is completed from the germline J gene. The chain carries TRBV19 and TRBJ1-2; D perhaps matches TRBD1 (5 bases). CDR1 LNHDA and CDR2 SQIVND come from the germline V gene (reference sequence). This CDR3 region has 12 residues. Trimming took 7 bases from V and 2 from J, leaving 8 bases between them. CDR3 DNA (partial): TGTGCCAGTAAAAGACAGAACTATGGC. Translating it yields CASKRQNYG. The complete CDR3 protein is CASKRQNYGYTF.

Concerning this clone: The CDR3 is cut off 3 residues early in the read; its end comes from the germline J gene. The gene calls are TRBV11-2 and TRBJ2-1, with 11 nucleotides matching TRBD2. This CDR3 is built from 15 residues. Germline V gene lookup returns CDR1 SGHAT and CDR2 FQNNGV. V shed 5 bases, J shed 3 bases, and the junction held 3 bases outside the gene matches. The CDR3 reads CASSPGLAGYNEQFF. The sequenced part of the CDR3 DNA is TGTGCCAGCAGCCCCGGACTAGCGGGCTACAATGAG. The full variable domain, with the rest looked up from reference TRBV11-2 and TRBJ2-1, is EAGVAQSPRYKIIEKRQSVAFWCNPISGHATLYWYQQILGQGPKLLIQFQNNGVVDDSQLPKDRFSAERLKGVDSTLKIQPAKLEDSAVYLCASSPGLAGYNEQFFGPGTRLTVL.

On this clone itself: With the read ending 3 residues before the CDR3 end, the germline J gene is used to fill in that end. The chain joins TRBV19 to TRBJ2-2; D is undetermined. From germline, CDR1 is LNHDA and CDR2 SQIVND (reference sequence). The CDR3 has 11 amino acids. This chain's CDR3 is CASKSVEKLFF. The sequenced part of the CDR3 DNA is TGTGCCAGTAAATCGGTTGAAAAG.

Remarks on this clone: The CDR3 end lies 3 residues beyond the end of the read and is filled in from the germline J gene. The chain recombines TRBV12-3 or TRBV12-4 with TRBJ1-2, with 9 bases matching TRBD1. V dropped 6 bases and J dropped 6; count of bases not matched to a gene: 11. The CDR3 has 15 amino acids. CDR3 bases read: TGTGCCAGCAGGGCCGGGACAGGGCGACTTAATGGC. It yields the protein CASRAGTGRLNG. The entire CDR3 protein is CASRAGTGRLNGYTF.

This clone shows up as medium-sized by frequency. The read terminates 3 residues before the CDR3 end, so the remaining end is supplied by the germline J gene. The rearrangement links TRBV18 to TRBJ2-3; 9 bases are a match to TRBD2. The J segment lost 0 bases and the V segment lost 5 bases, leaving 0 bases of the junction unmatched. The CDR3 is made up of 14 amino acids. Germline CDR1 KGHSH, CDR2 LQKENI. The sequenced CDR3 bases are TGTGCCAGCTCAACTAGCGGGAGCACAGATACG. Translation: CASSTSGSTDT. In full, the CDR3 is CASSTSGSTDTQYF.

About this clone itself: The read is 3 residues too short to cover the CDR3 end, so that end is filled in from the germline J gene. The V call is TRBV7-9, the J call TRBJ1-1; the match to TRBD1 covers 11 bases. Germline V gene sequence: CDR1 SEHNR, CDR2 FQNEAQ (reference sequence). This CDR3 has 14 residues. This CDR3 is CASSLGLGQGGAFF. Incomplete CDR3 DNA: TGTGCCAGCAGCTTAGGTTTGGGACAGGGGGGA.

On this clone itself: The read terminates 3 residues before the CDR3 end, so the remaining end is supplied by the germline J gene. V gene TRBV29-1 combines with J gene TRBJ1-2; a possible D gene is TRBD1 (5 bases). The germline V and J ends were trimmed by 0 bases and 4 bases, with 12 bases remaining between them. The germline V gene encodes CDR1 SQVTM and CDR2 ANQGSEA. The CDR3 runs 14 residues. The CDR3 spells CSVEDQRRGYGYTF. The DNA read from the CDR3 is TGCAGCGTTGAAGATCAAAGAAGGGGCTATGGC.

About this clone itself: The CDR3 goes on 3 residues after the read ends, and that part is filled in from the germline J gene. V usage is TRBV11-2 and J usage is TRBJ2-3; 9 bases match TRBD2. Trimming at V came to 5 bases and at J to 1 base, leaving 4 bases not matched to a gene. CDR3 length: 15 residues. CDR1 is SGHAT, CDR2 FQNNGV, per germline. The CDR3 loop is CASSTRGGGTDTQYF. The DNA read from the CDR3 is TGTGCCAGCAGCACGCGGGGGGGCGGCACAGATACG.

Turning to this clone: Sequencing ends 3 residues short of the CDR3 end; the germline J gene provides the rest. The rearrangement links TRBV28 to TRBJ2-3; possibly TRBD1 for D (6 bases). CDR1 is MDHEN, CDR2 SYDVKM, per germline. Trimming removed 10 bases from V and 0 bases from J, with 20 bases in between. This CDR3 region has 16 residues. The DNA read from the CDR3 is TGTGCCACCCTTCCCCGGACAGCCTCTAGCACAGATACG. It encodes CATLPRTASSTDT. The whole CDR3 region reads CATLPRTASSTDTQYF.

The CDR3 DNA, read in part, is TGTGCCAGTAGTATAGGTCCGGGGAGGGAGACTGAA. Its protein product is CASSIGPGRETE. From start to end, the CDR3 is CASSIGPGRETEAFF. V is TRBV19 and J is TRBJ1-1; D is uncertain. The read terminates 3 residues ahead of where the CDR3 ends, so the germline J gene completes it. Germline V CDR1 and CDR2: LNHDA, SQIVND (reference sequence). The CDR3 has 15 residues. V was pared by 1 base and J by 5 bases, with 14 bases between.

About this clone itself: The CDR3 end lies 3 residues beyond the end of the read and is filled in from the germline J gene. The V call is TRBV19, the J call TRBJ2-1; perhaps TRBD2 as D (6 bases). The length of the CDR3 is 14 residues. The V and J ends lost 2 bases and 7 bases respectively, with 12 bases between them. Germline V gene lookup returns CDR1 LNHDA and CDR2 SQIVND (reference sequence). The CDR3 region is CASSIPGLKNEQFF. CDR3 DNA (partial): TGTGCCAGTAGTATACCCGGACTAAAAAATGAG.

Remarks on this clone: The read halts 3 residues ahead of the CDR3 end, with the missing end drawn from the germline J gene. The V call is TRBV29-1, the J call TRBJ2-3; no firm D call. CDR1 and CDR2 (germline): SQVTM, ANQGSEA. This CDR3 spans 14 amino acids. This chain's CDR3 is CSVDRYGFGETQYF. Incomplete CDR3 DNA: TGCAGCGTTGATCGGTACGGGTTCGGAGAGACG.

For this clone: Read data end 3 residues before the CDR3 end; the end is taken from the germline J gene. The same CDR3 can be traced to other DNA sequences in this sample. The gene calls are TRBV7-2 and TRBJ2-3; tentative D call: TRBD2 (6 bases). Germline V lookup: CDR1 SGHTA, CDR2 FQGNSA. Trimming left V 0 bases short and J 3 bases short, with 7 bases between. The CDR3 runs to 14 residues. The CDR3 reads CASSLARGTDTQYF. CDR3 bases read: TGTGCCAGCAGCTTAGCCCGGGGGACAGATACG.

As concerns this clone: The read comes to an end 3 residues before the CDR3 does, leaving the germline J gene to fill in the end. The chain carries TRBV2 and TRBJ2-3, with a tentative D call TRBD2 (7 bases). Germline CDR1 and CDR2: SNHLY and FYNNEI. CDR3 length equals 14 residues. Incomplete CDR3 DNA: TGTGCCAGCAATCCCGGGGGGCCGAGGGAGACG. The encoded protein is CASNPGGPRET. The CDR3 reads in full as CASNPGGPRETQYF.

About this clone itself: The CDR3 goes on 3 residues after the read ends, and that part is filled in from the germline J gene. The chain couples TRBV30 to TRBJ1-1; D remains unclear. Trimming left V 5 bases short and J 1 base short, with 11 bases between. Germline V lookup: CDR1 GTSNPN, CDR2 SVGIG (reference sequence). The CDR3 runs 13 residues. Incomplete CDR3 DNA: TGTGCCTGGTCCTCTGGGCCGAACACTGAA. This sequence encodes CAWSSGPNTE. The entire CDR3 reads CAWSSGPNTEAFF.

Concerning this clone: The read ends 3 residues shy of where the CDR3 ends; the end is completed using the germline J gene. The chain couples TRBV7-9 to TRBJ1-1, with D perhaps matching TRBD1 (6 bases). With 5 bases removed from V and 5 bases from J, the gap between germline ends came to 9 bases. The CDR3 has 12 residues. Looked up from germline, CDR1 is SEHNR and CDR2 is FQNEAQ (reference sequence). This CDR3 reads CASSPGQTEAFF. The covered CDR3 bases are TGTGCCAGCAGCCCCGGACAGACTGAA.

The sequenced CDR3 bases are TGTGCCAGCAGCTTAATAAACAATGAG. It yields the protein CASSLINNE. The whole CDR3 sequence is CASSLINNEQFF. This chain joins TRBV7-6 and TRBJ2-1; D not certain. The read falls 3 residues short of the CDR3 end, and the missing part is taken from the germline J gene. The V end was cut by 2 bases, the J end by 5 bases, with 4 bases between. CDR1 and CDR2 (germline): SGHVS, FNYEAQ. The CDR3 loop spans 12 amino acids.

For this clone: Coverage ceases 3 residues before the CDR3 finishes, and the germline J gene fills in the end. This sequence joins TRBV7-2 and TRBJ2-5; possible D gene TRBD2, 6 bases. The CDR3 contains 15 residues. Germline CDR1 and CDR2: SGHTA and FQGNSA. The V gene lost 1 base and the J gene lost 5 bases, with 14 bases spanning the gap. The CDR3 region is CASSLVSGLGETQYF. The CDR3 DNA, read in part, is TGTGCCAGCAGCTTAGTTAGCGGCCTTGGGGAGACC.

CDR3: CASSLGPPTGELFF. The DNA read from the CDR3 is TGTGCCAGCAGCTTGGGGCCGCCCACCGGGGAG. The V and J genes are TRBV7-9 and TRBJ2-2; TRBD1 is a possible D gene (5 bases). The read ends 3 residues before the CDR3 terminus; that terminus is restored from the germline J gene. CDR3 length equals 14 residues. The germline V gene encodes CDR1 SEHNR and CDR2 FQNEAQ (reference sequence). Trimming removed 3 bases at V and 4 bases at J, with 9 bases between.

With regard to this clone: The read gets to within 3 residues of the CDR3 end, and the germline J gene fills in the rest. This rearrangement joins TRBV7-3 to TRBJ2-3; the D call may be TRBD1 or TRBD2 (5 bases each). The length of the CDR3 is 13 residues. The V gene's germline CDR1 is SGHTA and CDR2 FQGTGA. Incomplete CDR3 DNA: TGTGCCAGCAGCTCAGGGTACTGGGAGACG. Its translation: CASSSGYWET. The whole CDR3 protein is CASSSGYWETQYF.

In regard to this clone: The sequence runs out 3 residues before the end of the CDR3; the remainder is reconstructed from the germline J gene. The chain carries TRBV11-2 and TRBJ1-6; 8 nucleotides match TRBD1. The ends lost 4 bases at V and 7 bases at J; junction bases unmatched: 6. Germline CDR1 and CDR2: SGHAT and FQNNGV. The CDR3 sequence is 15 residues long. CDR3 in amino acids: CASSSWTGLNSPLHF. CDR3 DNA (partial): TGTGCCAGCAGCTCATGGACAGGGTTGAATTCACCC.

About this clone: The read falls 3 residues short of the CDR3 end, and the missing part is taken from the germline J gene. The chain employs TRBV7-3 and TRBJ2-1; 13 nucleotides align to TRBD2. CDR3 length equals 16 residues. Germline-derived CDR1 and CDR2 are SGHTA and FQGTGA. V was clipped by 4 bases and J by 7 bases; unmatched bases: 7. The sequenced part of the CDR3 DNA is TGTGCCAGCAGCTCCCCGACTAGCGGGAGGCCGAATGAG. Translating gives CASSSPTSGRPNE. The whole CDR3 protein reads CASSSPTSGRPNEQFF.

Of note for this clone: The read ends 3 residues shy of where the CDR3 ends; the end is completed using the germline J gene. The V gene is TRBV11-1, the J gene TRBJ2-7; 7 nucleotides align to TRBD1. The germline CDR1 and CDR2 sequences are SGHAT and FQDESV (reference sequence). J was trimmed by 3 bases and V by 1 base; bases with no gene match: 6. The CDR3 is 15 residues long. This CDR3 reads CASSLVRYRGYEQYF. The DNA read from the CDR3 is TGTGCCAGCAGCTTAGTACGTTACAGGGGCTACGAG. Full variable domain (rest looked up from reference TRBV11-1 and TRBJ2-7): EAEVAQSPRYKITEKSQAVAFWCDPISGHATLYWYRQILGQGPELLVQFQDESVVDDSQLPKDRFSAERLKGVDSTLKIQPAELGDSAMYLCASSLVRYRGYEQYFGPGTRLTVT.